The 2 T cell receptor beta chains in this list originate from one sample, sequenced in a study of T-cell reconstitution after alpha-beta-depleted transplantation in children. Unique molecular identifiers were incorporated during preparation of the TCRbeta library. TCRdb re-derived calls from the PCR reads in MiXCR, one entry per CDR3 protein. The sample yields hundreds of thousands of distinct CDR3 sequences, about 14% seen once. The sequencing used PBMCs, collected from the stem cell graft. The receptors were gathered from a human donor who donated a stem cell graft to a child with Fanconi anemia.

This clonotype was picked up many times. This rearrangement joins TRBV5-5 to TRBJ2-2; D possibly corresponds to TRBD1 (5 bases). V was pared by 6 bases and J by 1 base, with 13 bases between. The CDR3 extends over 15 amino acids. Germline CDR1 and CDR2: SGHKS and YYEKEE (reference sequence). CDR3 loop: CASTQGPWNTGELFF. The CDR3 DNA reads TGTGCCAGCACCCAGGGTCCCTGGAACACCGGGGAGCTGTTTTTT.

The rearrangement joins TRBV12-5 to TRBJ2-3, with D unclear. Germline V lookup: CDR1 LGHNT, CDR2 FRNRAP. The CDR3 contains 14 residues. V was cut by 2 bases and J by 2 bases, with 8 bases left in between. The CDR3 is CASGLFGYTDTQYF. Here the CDR3 DNA reads TGTGCTAGTGGTTTGTTCGGCTACACAGATACGCAGTATTTT.